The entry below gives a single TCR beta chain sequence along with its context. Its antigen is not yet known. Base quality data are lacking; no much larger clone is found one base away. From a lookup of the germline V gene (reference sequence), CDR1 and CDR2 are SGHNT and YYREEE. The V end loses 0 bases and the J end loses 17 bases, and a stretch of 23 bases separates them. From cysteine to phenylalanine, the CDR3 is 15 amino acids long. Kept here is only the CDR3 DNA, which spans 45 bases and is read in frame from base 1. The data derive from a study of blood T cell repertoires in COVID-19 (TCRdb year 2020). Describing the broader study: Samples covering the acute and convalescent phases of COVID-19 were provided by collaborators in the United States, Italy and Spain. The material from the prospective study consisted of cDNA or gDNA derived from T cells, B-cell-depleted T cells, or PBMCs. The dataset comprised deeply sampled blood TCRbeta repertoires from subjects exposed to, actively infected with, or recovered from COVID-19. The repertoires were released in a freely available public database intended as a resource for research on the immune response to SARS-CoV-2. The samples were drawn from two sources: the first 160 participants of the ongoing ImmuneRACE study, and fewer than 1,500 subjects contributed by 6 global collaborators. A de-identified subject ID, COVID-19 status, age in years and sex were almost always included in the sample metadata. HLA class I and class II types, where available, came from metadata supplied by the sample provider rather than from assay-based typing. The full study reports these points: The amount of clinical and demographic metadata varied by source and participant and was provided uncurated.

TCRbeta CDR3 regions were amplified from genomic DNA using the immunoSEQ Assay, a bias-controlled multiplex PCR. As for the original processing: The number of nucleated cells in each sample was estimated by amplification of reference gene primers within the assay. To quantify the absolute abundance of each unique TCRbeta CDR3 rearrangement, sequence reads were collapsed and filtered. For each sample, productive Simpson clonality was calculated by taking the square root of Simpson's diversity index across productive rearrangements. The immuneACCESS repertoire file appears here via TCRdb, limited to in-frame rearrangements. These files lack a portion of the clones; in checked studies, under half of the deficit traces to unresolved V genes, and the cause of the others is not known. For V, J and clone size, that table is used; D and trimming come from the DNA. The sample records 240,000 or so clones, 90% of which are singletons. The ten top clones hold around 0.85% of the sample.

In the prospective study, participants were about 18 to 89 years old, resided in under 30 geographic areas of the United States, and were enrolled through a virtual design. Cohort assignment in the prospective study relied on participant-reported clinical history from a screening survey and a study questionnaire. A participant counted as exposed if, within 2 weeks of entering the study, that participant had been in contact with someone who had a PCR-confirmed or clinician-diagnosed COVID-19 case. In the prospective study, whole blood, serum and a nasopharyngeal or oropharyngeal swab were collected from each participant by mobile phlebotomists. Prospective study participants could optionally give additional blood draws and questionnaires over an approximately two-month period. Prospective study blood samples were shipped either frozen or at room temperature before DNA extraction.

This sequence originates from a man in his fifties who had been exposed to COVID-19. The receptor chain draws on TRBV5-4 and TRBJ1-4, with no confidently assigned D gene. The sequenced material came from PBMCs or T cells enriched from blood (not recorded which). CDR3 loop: CASSLATIEGGGPFF. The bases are TGTGCCAGCAGCTTGGCCACGATAGAGGGAGGTGGACCATTTTTT.